This entry features one T cell receptor (beta chain) sequence. As yet, its antigen is unknown. The V end lost 5 bases, the J end lost 0 bases, and 13 bases lay between the germline ends. The CDR3 runs to 15 residues. Germline V gene data show CDR1 as MNHEY and CDR2 as SVGEGT. This specimen comes from a study of blood T cells in healthy people across ages. PCR was performed a second time for roughly 7 to 12 cycles using a sample-barcoded 5' primer and a J-beta primer mix. Each cDNA molecule was tagged by a template-switch adaptor that had 12 random nucleotides. TCRdb recomputed calls from the 5' RACE reads with MiXCR, one row per CDR3 protein. This sample carries more than 800,000 distinct CDR3 sequences, roughly 26% of them seen once, and the ten largest clones take approximately 15%. Study-level points and caveats: As age increased, TCR beta diversity per million T cells fell in a roughly linear fashion. It was held that the diversity estimates obtained from one million T cells were underestimates. The donors' CMV status was not determined, possibly confounding changes in expanded clonotypes.

The sequenced sample consisted of blood. The receptor was isolated from a woman of 80 years or more in good health. The rearrangement uses TRBV6-2 or TRBV6-3 and TRBJ1-1; no clear D gene. CDR3 residues: CASSTPSLMNTEAFF. The CDR3 nucleotides are TGTGCCAGCAGTACCCCCAGCCTCATGAACACTGAAGCTTTCTTT.